The rows below give T cell receptor beta chains drawn from one sample of a study of T cell responses to AZD1222 COVID-19 vaccine. Sequenced by immunoSEQ multiplex PCR; TCRdb stores in-frame clones only, minus some. The sample records around 130,000 clones, over 85% being singletons. The specimen comprised peripheral blood, sampled on day 0 of AZD1222 vaccination. These receptors all stem from an adult in good health. Each CDR3 is given with its conserved first and last residue. The D gene is left open where the match is weak.

d_gene,v_gene,j_gene,CDR3aa
NA,TRBV2,TRBJ2-3,CASRTGYGDTQYF
NA,TRBV2,TRBJ1-1,CASIGANTEAFF
NA,TRBV25-1,TRBJ1-6,CASSDTGSYNSPLHF
TRBD1,TRBV4-1,TRBJ2-7,CASSHPGQVLFEQYF
TRBD2,TRBV7-2,TRBJ2-2,CASSSLAGLDSSTGELFF
NA,TRBV5-4,TRBJ2-3,CASSLVATDTQYF
TRBD1,TRBV19,TRBJ2-1,CASNHRRRQGNRLGQFF
TRBD2,TRBV3-1/TRBV3-2,TRBJ2-7,CASSLGLAGPYEQYF
NA,TRBV2,TRBJ2-7,CASSEQGRSPYEQYF
NA,TRBV7-9,TRBJ2-7,CASSLAMPSRSYEQYF
NA,TRBV7-9,TRBJ1-6,CASSGSTRQGSSPLHF
NA,TRBV5-1,TRBJ1-6,CASSFRDRNNSPLHF
NA,TRBV3-1/TRBV3-2,TRBJ1-4,CASSHSGPRSEKLFF
NA,TRBV4-3,TRBJ2-7,CASSQVKAYEQYF
TRBD1,TRBV19,TRBJ1-2,CASSGQGKYGYTF
TRBD2,TRBV12-3/TRBV12-4,TRBJ2-1,CASSLSGGASLFF
TRBD1,TRBV3-1/TRBV3-2,TRBJ1-2,CASSQNLLGRDRAGYTF
NA,TRBV21-1,TRBJ2-1,CASSIRKESYNEQFF
NA,TRBV12-3/TRBV12-4,TRBJ1-5,CASRSSGLQPQHF
NA,TRBV15,TRBJ1-5,CATSVSGRAVNQPQHF
NA,TRBV5-1,TRBJ2-1,CASSRSSANNEQFF
NA,TRBV7-9,TRBJ1-5,CASSLSGLGGGQPQHF
NA,TRBV5-4,TRBJ2-3,CASSLDTDTQYF